Each of the 25 T cell receptor beta chains below was sequenced from the same sample in a study of blood T cell repertoires in COVID-19. Libraries were prepared by immunoSEQ multiplex PCR; TCRdb keeps only in-frame clonotypes and omits some of them. The sample lists 80,000 to 90,000 clones, about 85% occurring once. Sequencing input: peripheral blood. The receptors derive from a woman between 65 and 79 years old with acute or convalescent COVID-19.

The CDR3 region is CASSPGLGGNTIYF. The CDR3 DNA sequence: TGCGCCAGCAGCCCGGGATTGGGGGGAAACACCATATATTTT. The gene calls are TRBV4-1 and TRBJ1-3; D uncertain. There are 14 residues in the CDR3. Germline assignment: CDR1 MGHRA and CDR2 YSYEKL. Trimming took 4 bases from V and 4 from J, leaving 11 bases between them.

The chain recombines TRBV5-4 with TRBJ1-4; 10 bases align to TRBD1. Trimming took 0 bases from V and 10 from J; bases not matched to a gene: 12. This CDR3 is built from 17 residues. CDR1 is SGHNT, CDR2 YYREEE, per germline (reference sequence). The CDR3 protein is CASSLAPTGGGGGKLFF. The CDR3 DNA follows: TGTGCCAGCAGCTTGGCCCCGACAGGGGGCGGAGGAGGAAAACTGTTTTTT.

This clone was seen only a few times. The chain uses TRBV19 and TRBJ1-5, with TRBD1 matching 9 bases. From germline, CDR1 is LNHDA and CDR2 SQIVND (reference sequence). The CDR3 totals 14 residues. The ends lost 7 bases at V and 2 bases at J; junction bases unmatched: 3. CDR3 amino acids: CASTWTGGNQPQHF. Written as DNA, the CDR3 is TGTGCCAGTACTTGGACAGGGGGCAATCAGCCCCAGCATTTT.

The rearrangement joins TRBV27 to TRBJ2-5; TRBD1 is a possible D gene (5 bases). The CDR3 length is 13 residues. Trimming took off 0 bases at V and 7 bases at J, with 9 bases between the two ends. Germline lookup yields CDR1 MNHEY and CDR2 SMNVEV (reference sequence). CDR3 DNA sequence: TGTGCCAGCAGTTTATCGGAAGGGGCGACCCAGTACTTC. Translation gives CASSLSEGATQYF.

This clone was seen more than once but under ten times. The V gene is TRBV24-1, the J gene TRBJ1-2, with TRBD1 identical over 7 bases. The germline V gene has CDR1 KGHDR and CDR2 SFDVKD. This CDR3 region has 14 residues. Unmatched junction bases numbered 6, after V lost 4 bases and J lost 5 bases. The CDR3 region is CATSESDRVYGYTF. CDR3 in DNA: TGTGCCACCAGTGAATCCGACAGGGTTTATGGCTACACCTTC.

The genes are TRBV29-1 and TRBJ1-1; TRBD1 matches 10 bases. Germline V gene sequence: CDR1 SQVTM, CDR2 ANQGSEA. The CDR3 loop spans 18 amino acids. Germline trimming cut 5 bases from V and 0 bases from J; bases unmatched to any gene: 15. The CDR3 nucleotides read TGCAGCGTTACAACCTGGGGACAGGGGAATCGCCTGAACACTGAAGCTTTCTTT. Protein: CSVTTWGQGNRLNTEAFF.

This chain connects TRBV6-5 to TRBJ2-3; the match to TRBD2 covers 8 bases. J was trimmed by 2 bases and V by 8 bases; bases with no gene match: 9. Germline values: CDR1 MNHEY, CDR2 SVGAGI. The CDR3 loop spans 15 amino acids. The CDR3 sequence: CASRLRGALTDTQYF. As DNA, the CDR3 is TGTGCCAGCCGATTGCGGGGGGCCCTCACAGATACGCAGTATTTT.

The J gene is TRBJ2-1, the V gene TRBV9, with D possibly TRBD2 on 6 matching bases. CDR1 and CDR2 from the germline V gene are SGDLS and YYNGEE. Trimming removed 3 bases from V and 4 bases from J, with 17 bases in between. This CDR3 has 16 amino acids. The CDR3: CASSAVGSGEYNEQFF. The DNA for the CDR3 is TGTGCCAGCAGCGCCGTGGGTAGCGGCGAATACAATGAGCAGTTCTTC. The complete variable domain, with remaining parts taken from reference TRBV9 and TRBJ2-1, reads DSGVTQTPKHLITATGQRVTLRCSPRSGDLSVYWYQQSLDQGLQFLIQYYNGEERAKGNILERFSAQQFPDLHSELNLSSLELGDSALYFCASSAVGSGEYNEQFFGPGTRLTVL.

This clone was counted between two and nine times. The rearrangement links TRBV6-6 to TRBJ2-7, with 9 bases identical to TRBD1. This CDR3 contains 15 residues. V shed 5 bases, J shed 2 bases, and the junction held 7 bases outside the gene matches. CDR1 is MNHNY, CDR2 SVGAGI, per germline (reference sequence). CDR3 residues: CASSRGGQGPYEQYV. In nucleotides, the CDR3 is TGTGCCAGCAGTCGGGGCGGACAGGGGCCCTACGAGCAGTACGTC.

The chain has TRBV10-3 and TRBJ1-3; 7 bases map to TRBD1. Looked up from germline, CDR1 is ENHRY and CDR2 is SYGVKD. The CDR3 sequence is 15 residues long. The V segment lost 6 bases and the J segment 7 bases; nucleotides outside the gene matches: 12. CDR3 sequence reads: CAIRTTPGTANTIYF. The CDR3 nucleotides are TGTGCCATCAGGACCACCCCCGGGACAGCGAACACCATATATTTT.

The J gene is TRBJ1-1, the V gene TRBV6-5, with 8 positions matching TRBD1. Unmatched junction bases numbered 7, after V lost 7 bases and J lost 6 bases. Per germline, CDR1 MNHEY and CDR2 SVGAGI. The CDR3 totals 13 residues. The CDR3 nucleotides read TGTGCCAGCAACCAGGGGGCTAACGCTGAAGCTTTCTTT. Its protein is CASNQGANAEAFF.

The rearrangement joins TRBV27 to TRBJ1-1, with D possibly being TRBD1 (5 bases). From germline, CDR1 is MNHEY and CDR2 SMNVEV (reference sequence). The CDR3 loop spans 16 amino acids. The V end lost 2 bases, the J end lost 0 bases, and 13 bases lay between the germline ends. CDR3 in DNA: TGTGCCAGCAGTTTAACGGGGGGGTTAGTGAACACTGAAGCTTTCTTT. Encoded protein: CASSLTGGLVNTEAFF.

This clone is a singleton in its sample. The gene calls are TRBV19 and TRBJ2-1; the D gene is possibly TRBD1 (5 bases). This CDR3 contains 14 residues. Between the trimmed V and J ends, which lost 6 bases and 9 bases, there was a span of 18 bases. Looked up from germline, CDR1 is LNHDA and CDR2 is SQIVND (reference sequence). The CDR3 DNA sequence: TGTGCCAGTAGAAGACAGTCCTACTCGGGTGAGCAGTTCTTC. It is translated as CASRRQSYSGEQFF.

The chain uses TRBV7-9 and TRBJ2-5; a weak D match, TRBD1 (6 bases). Deletions cut 5 bases from V and 0 bases from J, with 16 bases between. Looked up from germline, CDR1 is SEHNR and CDR2 is FQNEAQ (reference sequence). The CDR3 sequence is 16 residues long. The CDR3, as DNA: TGTGCCAGCAGCAAACCTTTTCAGGGGTACCAAGAGACCCAGTACTTC. It specifies CASSKPFQGYQETQYF.

The chain couples TRBV6-5 to TRBJ1-3; tentatively, D is TRBD1 (5 bases). The V gene lost 2 bases and the J gene lost 0 bases, with 11 bases spanning the gap. This CDR3 is 16 amino acids long. Germline lookup yields CDR1 MNHEY and CDR2 SVGAGI. CDR3 DNA sequence: TGTGCCAGCAGTTACGACGGGGGTAACTCTGGAAACACCATATATTTT. Its translation: CASSYDGGNSGNTIYF.

The chain recombines TRBV3-1 (or the pseudogene TRBV3-2) with TRBJ1-1; D perhaps matches TRBD1 (6 bases). The CDR3 runs 14 residues. From germline, CDR1 is LGHDT and CDR2 YNNKEL (reference sequence). V was clipped by 3 bases and J by 1 base, with 9 bases between them. CDR3 residues: CASSHRGANTEAFF. The CDR3 DNA follows: TGTGCCAGCAGCCACCGGGGGGCGAACACTGAAGCTTTCTTT.

The chain recombines TRBV4-3 with TRBJ2-1; possibly TRBD2 for D (6 bases). From germline, CDR1 is LGHNA and CDR2 YSLEER. V was pared by 0 bases and J by 0 bases, with 15 bases between. This CDR3 has 18 residues. This CDR3 reads CASSQDRGSGSSYNEQFF. CDR3 DNA sequence: TGCGCCAGCAGCCAAGACCGGGGTAGCGGCAGCTCCTACAATGAGCAGTTCTTC.

This clone was seen once. The chain couples TRBV27 to TRBJ2-1; a weak D match, TRBD2 (6 bases). V lost 6 bases, J lost 3 bases, and 15 bases lay in between. Germline CDR1 and CDR2: MNHEY and SMNVEV (reference sequence). The CDR3 runs to 15 residues. This chain's CDR3 is CASSPGVQNYNEQFF. The CDR3 nucleotides are TGTGCCAGCAGCCCGGGGGTACAAAACTACAATGAGCAGTTCTTC.

The gene calls are TRBV7-9 and TRBJ2-2; 10 bases are a match to TRBD2. The V segment lost 11 bases and the J segment 1 base; nucleotides outside the gene matches: 10. CDR3 length equals 16 residues. Germline-derived CDR1 and CDR2 are SEHNR and FQNEAQ (reference sequence). The CDR3 here is CAVPPRLAGNTGELFF. CDR3 DNA sequence: TGTGCCGTACCCCCTCGACTAGCGGGGAACACCGGGGAGCTGTTTTTT.

J is TRBJ2-2 and V is TRBV2, with 9 positions matching TRBD1. In germline, CDR1 is SNHLY, CDR2 FYNNEI. The CDR3 spans 16 residues. The junction had 13 bases not matched to a gene; V was cut back by 6 bases and J by 8 bases. The CDR3 spells CASSANRDRASGELFF. The CDR3 region has the DNA TGTGCCAGCAGCGCAAACCGGGACAGGGCCTCAGGGGAGCTGTTTTTT.

The chain is built from TRBV30 and TRBJ1-1, with 8 nucleotides matching TRBD1. Trimming at V came to 7 bases and at J to 7 bases, leaving 20 bases not matched to a gene. The CDR3 has 16 residues. Germline values: CDR1 GTSNPN, CDR2 SVGIG (reference sequence). CDR3 in amino acids: CASNPGPTGDLGEAFF. In nucleotides, the CDR3 is TGTGCCTCCAATCCGGGCCCGACAGGGGACTTGGGTGAAGCTTTCTTT.

The CDR3 nucleotides are TGCAGTGCTAGTTGGCGGGGGGGCCTGACAGATACGCAGTATTTT. Translation gives CSASWRGGLTDTQYF. The V and J genes are TRBV20-1 and TRBJ2-3; 9 bases map to TRBD2. Germline V gene data show CDR1 as DFQATT and CDR2 as SNEGSKA (reference sequence). The length of the CDR3 is 15 residues. V gave up 3 bases and J gave up 3 bases; unmatched junction bases: 7.

CDR3 sequence: CASSATRAQYNEQFF. The DNA of the CDR3 is TGCGCCAGCAGCGCCACGAGGGCCCAATACAATGAGCAGTTCTTC. V gene TRBV10-1 combines with J gene TRBJ2-1, with D tentatively TRBD2 (5 bases). V lost 6 bases and J 4 bases, leaving 16 bases between the germline ends. In germline, CDR1 is WNHNN, CDR2 SYGVQD (reference sequence). The CDR3 runs to 15 residues.

This clone was detected a few times. V usage is TRBV27 and J usage is TRBJ2-2, with TRBD1 matching over 9 bases. The CDR3 has 15 amino acids. The germline V gene has CDR1 MNHEY and CDR2 SMNVEV (reference sequence). With 6 bases clipped from V and 6 bases from J, the junction kept 8 bases outside the gene matches. The CDR3 nucleotides are TGTGCCAGCAGCCTCCGGGACAGGGTCCCCGGGGAGCTGTTTTTT. Protein sequence: CASSLRDRVPGELFF.

The genes are TRBV7-9 and TRBJ1-3, with D uncertain. Deletions cut 1 base from V and 0 bases from J, with 7 bases between. Germline loops: CDR1 SEHNR, CDR2 FQNEAQ (reference sequence). The length of the CDR3 is 15 residues. The CDR3 nucleotides read TGTGCCAGCAGCTTAGACAGCAACTCTGGAAACACCATATATTTT. This translates into CASSLDSNSGNTIYF.